The 15 T cell receptor beta chains given below trace back to one sample, sequenced in a study of T cells in women clearing cervical HPV infection. Measured with immunoSEQ multiplex PCR; TCRdb has only the in-frame clones, and not every one. Its listing shows some 30,000 clones. Material for sequencing was blood buffy coat. Receptor source: a woman aged 18-70 years with a cervical HPV16 infection that either progressed to CIN3+ or cleared (not recorded which).

A note on this clone: The CDR3 end falls 3 residues outside the read, so it is completed with the germline J gene. The rearrangement joins TRBV5-1 to TRBJ1-1, with 7 positions matching TRBD1. This CDR3 spans 14 amino acids. CDR1 and CDR2 from the germline V gene are SGHRS and YFSETQ. V was pared by 2 bases and J by 6 bases, with 7 bases of the junction left unmatched. The CDR3 loop reads CASSLGTAFPEAFF. CDR3 DNA, as far as it was read: TGCGCCAGCAGCTTAGGGACAGCGTTCCCTGAA.

About this clone itself: From the germline J gene comes the end of the CDR3, since the read stops 3 residues before it. The chain carries TRBV6-2 or TRBV6-3 and TRBJ2-1; 7 nucleotides line up with TRBD2. V lost 8 bases to trimming and J lost 3 bases; unmatched junction nucleotides: 4. The CDR3 has 13 amino acids. CDR1 and CDR2 from the germline V gene are MNHEY and SVGEGT. CDR3 loop: CASAGVSYNEQFF. CDR3 DNA (partial): TGTGCCAGCGCGGGGGTCAGCTACAATGAG.

A word on this clone: The read halts 3 residues ahead of the CDR3 end, with the missing end drawn from the germline J gene. The J gene is TRBJ2-3, the V gene TRBV2; a weak D match, TRBD1 (5 bases). Germline lookup yields CDR1 SNHLY and CDR2 FYNNEI. This CDR3 has 14 amino acids. V was clipped by 8 bases and J by 0 bases, with 12 bases between them. CDR3 sequence reads: CASGKGSSTDTQYF. CDR3 bases read: TGTGCCAGCGGTAAGGGGTCTAGCACAGATACG.

On this clone: The DNA ends 3 residues before the CDR3 does, and the rest of the CDR3 is filled in from the germline J gene. The V and J genes are TRBV20-1 and TRBJ2-7; 8 bases are shared with TRBD1. The CDR3 is 13 residues long. The germline gives CDR1 DFQATT, CDR2 SNEGSKA (reference sequence). Losses at the gene ends were 5 bases for V and 3 bases for J; bases not matched to a gene: 6. The CDR3 DNA, read in part, is TGCAGTGCTCCGGGACAGGCCCTCTACGAG. It codes for CSAPGQALYE. The entire CDR3 sequence reads CSAPGQALYEQYF.

For this clone: The read terminates 3 residues ahead of where the CDR3 ends, so the germline J gene completes it. This chain links TRBV5-5 with TRBJ1-2; 8 bases are shared with TRBD1. The CDR3 has 13 residues. Germline V lookup: CDR1 SGHKS, CDR2 YYEKEE (reference sequence). CDR3 DNA, as far as it was read: TGTGCCAGCAGCTACCGGACAGGGAACGGC. As protein: CASSYRTGNG. From start to end, the CDR3 is CASSYRTGNGYTF.

Turning to this clone: The read stops 3 residues short of the end of the CDR3; the missing end is completed from the germline J gene. The rearrangement joins TRBV2 to TRBJ1-4, with no clear D. The CDR3 is 15 residues long. Germline V gene sequence: CDR1 SNHLY, CDR2 FYNNEI. Trimming removed 3 bases from V and 3 bases from J, with 11 bases in between. CDR3 amino acids: CASSDMQVANEKLFF. The covered CDR3 bases are TGTGCCAGCAGTGATATGCAGGTAGCTAATGAAAAA.

Of note for this clone: The CDR3 is cut off 3 residues early in the read; its end comes from the germline J gene. This chain uses TRBV20-1 with TRBJ2-3; TRBD1 agrees at 7 bases. Germline V CDR1 and CDR2: DFQATT, SNEGSKA (reference sequence). Trimming removed 0 bases from V and 0 bases from J; junction bases left unmatched: 6. The CDR3 runs to 16 residues. The CDR3 spells CSARDSPTGSTDTQYF. CDR3 DNA (partial): TGCAGTGCTAGAGACAGCCCGACAGGGAGCACAGATACG.

A remark on this clone: The read finishes 3 residues shy of the CDR3 end, and the germline J gene is used to complete it. The V and J genes are TRBV28 and TRBJ2-7, with 8 nucleotides matching TRBD2. With V trimmed by 3 bases and J by 4 bases, 5 bases remained unmatched. CDR1 and CDR2 (germline): MDHEN, SYDVKM. The CDR3 contains 14 residues. The part of the CDR3 DNA that was read is TGTGCCAGCAGTTTCACGCTAGCGGGTTACGAG. This encodes CASSFTLAGYE. From start to end, the CDR3 is CASSFTLAGYEQYF.

As concerns this clone: The DNA ends 3 residues before the CDR3 does, and the rest of the CDR3 is filled in from the germline J gene. The gene calls are TRBV20-1 and TRBJ2-3; 9 nucleotides line up with TRBD1. The CDR3 runs 13 residues. Germline CDR1 is DFQATT and CDR2 is SNEGSKA (reference sequence). Unmatched junction bases numbered 3, after V lost 6 bases and J lost 2 bases. This CDR3 reads CSAGTGNTDTQYF. The sequenced part of the CDR3 DNA is TGCAGTGCCGGGACAGGGAACACAGATACG.

A note on this clone: The read is 3 residues too short to cover the CDR3 end, so that end is filled in from the germline J gene. V usage is TRBV5-1 and J usage is TRBJ2-1; TRBD2 aligns across 13 bases. CDR3 size: 20 residues. The trim removed 1 base at V and 1 base at J, leaving 11 bases unmatched. Germline V gives CDR1 SGHRS, CDR2 YFSETQ. This CDR3 reads CASSLYYSRTSGSSYNEQFF. CDR3 DNA (partial): TGCGCCAGCAGCTTGTACTATTCGAGGACTAGCGGGAGTTCCTACAATGAG. Variable domain in full (rest from reference TRBV5-1 and TRBJ2-1): KAGVTQTPRYLIKTRGQQVTLSCSPISGHRSVSWYQQTPGQGLQFLFEYFSETQRNKGNFPGRFSGRQFSNSRSEMNVSTLELGDSALYLCASSLYYSRTSGSSYNEQFFGPGTRLTVL.

A remark on this clone: The sequence runs out 3 residues before the end of the CDR3; the remainder is reconstructed from the germline J gene. V gene TRBV6-2 or TRBV6-3 combines with J gene TRBJ1-6; D gene ambiguous. The CDR3 consists of 15 residues. Germline loops: CDR1 MNHEY, CDR2 SVGEGT. V lost 4 bases to trimming and J lost 10 bases, with 17 bases between them. The CDR3 DNA, read in part, is TGTGCCAGCAGTTTCGCCCCAGGCCCTACGTCACCC. Translating it yields CASSFAPGPTSP. The entire CDR3 reads CASSFAPGPTSPLHF.

About this clone itself: The missing CDR3 end, 3 residues past where the read stops, is filled in from the germline J gene. The sample holds other DNA sequences that translate to the same CDR3. The chain employs TRBV23-1 and TRBJ1-3; D unclear. TRBV23-1 qualifies as an ORF whose function is uncertain. This CDR3 comprises 13 residues. Between the trimmed V and J ends, which lost 6 bases and 4 bases, there was a span of 10 bases. This CDR3 is CASSPTSGNTIYF. The sequenced part of the CDR3 DNA is TGCGCCAGCAGCCCTACCTCCGGAAACACC.

Comment on this clone: The sequence runs out 3 residues before the end of the CDR3; the remainder is reconstructed from the germline J gene. This chain joins TRBV20-1 and TRBJ2-7; 8 bases match TRBD1. This CDR3 is 13 amino acids long. CDR1 and CDR2 (germline): DFQATT, SNEGSKA (reference sequence). V was pared by 6 bases and J by 6 bases, with 10 bases of the junction left unmatched. This CDR3 reads CSAFRDRRAEQYF. The part of the CDR3 DNA that was read is TGCAGTGCGTTCCGGGACAGGAGAGCCGAG.

Concerning this clone itself: From the germline J gene comes the end of the CDR3, since the read stops 3 residues before it. The V and J genes are TRBV19 and TRBJ2-5; 7 nucleotides line up with TRBD2. V dropped 3 bases and J dropped 7; count of bases not matched to a gene: 14. This CDR3 spans 16 amino acids. Germline V gene data show CDR1 as LNHDA and CDR2 as SQIVND (reference sequence). The DNA read from the CDR3 is TGTGCCAGTAGTATTCTGGCAGAAGCGGGGACTGGGACC. Amino acids: CASSILAEAGTGT. The whole CDR3 protein is CASSILAEAGTGTQYF.

On this clone itself: From the germline J gene comes the end of the CDR3, since the read stops 3 residues before it. The V and J genes are TRBV6-2 or TRBV6-3 and TRBJ1-2; a weak D match, TRBD1 (5 bases). The CDR3 totals 16 residues. Trimming stripped 1 base from V and 1 base from J, with 13 bases between. Looked up from germline, CDR1 is MNHEY and CDR2 is SVGEGT. The part of the CDR3 DNA that was read is TGTGCCAGCAGTTACTTTCTCGGGGGAGTTAACTATGGC. Protein product: CASSYFLGGVNYG. The full CDR3 reads CASSYFLGGVNYGYTF.